Listed here are 24 T cell receptor beta chains from one sample, sequenced in a study of cytomegalovirus exposure and HLA in healthy donors. Repertoires were generated with immunoSEQ multiplex PCR, while TCRdb's copy carries only in-frame clones and drops some. The sample contains some 150,000 clones, about 86% of which appear only once. Sequencing was carried out using PBMCs. Source of these receptors: a human donor in good health.

The chain employs TRBV6-1 and TRBJ1-1; 8 nucleotides line up with TRBD1. This CDR3 contains 15 residues. The V gene's germline CDR1 is MNHNS and CDR2 SASEGT. V gave up 6 bases and J gave up 1 base; unmatched junction bases: 7. The CDR3 coding sequence is TGTGCCAGCAGCGACAGGGGATGGGCGAACACTGAAGCTTTCTTT. Protein: CASSDRGWANTEAFF.

This clone was seen more than once but under ten times. The CDR3 nucleotides read TGTGCCAGCAGCTTAGGTCAGGGGGCGGGCGGCAATCAGCCCCAGCATTTT. It encodes CASSLGQGAGGNQPQHF. The rearrangement uses TRBV7-8 and TRBJ1-5, with 8 positions matching TRBD1. Trimming at V came to 1 base and at J to 2 bases, leaving 7 bases not matched to a gene. Germline V gives CDR1 SGHVS, CDR2 FQNEAQ. CDR3 length: 17 amino acids. Looking up the rest from reference TRBV7-8 and TRBJ1-5 gives the full variable domain: GAGVSQSPRYKVAKRGQDVALRCDPISGHVSLFWYQQALGQGPEFLTYFQNEAQLDKSGLPSDRFFAERPEGSVSTLKIQRTQQEDSAVYLCASSLGQGAGGNQPQHFGDGTRLSIL.

Only one count was recorded for this clone. The chain is built from TRBV5-1 and TRBJ2-1; 16 nucleotides align to TRBD2. Looked up from germline, CDR1 is SGHRS and CDR2 is YFSETQ. The CDR3 loop spans 15 amino acids. Trimming at V came to 5 bases and at J to 9 bases, leaving 5 bases not matched to a gene. CDR3 residues: CASRPGLAGGPEQFF. In DNA, the CDR3 is TGCGCCAGCAGGCCGGGACTAGCGGGGGGGCCTGAGCAGTTCTTC.

This sequence joins TRBV5-1 and TRBJ2-3; TRBD2 agrees at 15 bases. CDR3 size: 19 residues. V lost 3 bases and J lost 0; bases outside the gene matches: 8. Per germline, CDR1 SGHRS and CDR2 YFSETQ. In nucleotides, the CDR3 is TGCGCCAGCAGCTCAAGGACTAGCGGGAGGGTCTATAGCACAGATACGCAGTATTTT. Translation: CASSSRTSGRVYSTDTQYF.

This chain links TRBV27 with TRBJ2-3; TRBD1 agrees at 7 bases. The germline V gene encodes CDR1 MNHEY and CDR2 SMNVEV (reference sequence). The CDR3 is made up of 15 amino acids. With 5 bases clipped from V and 0 bases from J, the junction kept 5 bases outside the gene matches. CDR3 loop: CASSPQGLSTDTQYF. Written as DNA, the CDR3 is TGTGCCAGCAGTCCACAGGGGTTAAGCACAGATACGCAGTATTTT.

V usage is TRBV13 and J usage is TRBJ2-7; 13 bases align to TRBD2. J gave up 3 bases and V 6 bases, and 11 bases lay outside the gene matches. Germline loops: CDR1 PRHDT, CDR2 FYEKMQ (reference sequence). CDR3 size: 17 residues. CDR3 loop: CASRFTSGGETNYEQYF. CDR3 in DNA: TGTGCCAGCAGATTTACTAGCGGGGGGGAAACAAACTACGAGCAGTACTTC.

This chain joins TRBV27 and TRBJ2-5, with 9 bases lining up with TRBD2. The trim removed 2 bases at V and 2 bases at J, leaving 6 bases unmatched. The CDR3 covers 16 residues. Germline V gene sequence: CDR1 MNHEY, CDR2 SMNVEV (reference sequence). The CDR3 is CASSLPGAGGQETQYF. The CDR3 DNA is TGTGCCAGCAGTTTACCGGGGGCGGGAGGGCAAGAGACCCAGTACTTC.

The chain recombines TRBV5-8 with TRBJ2-3; the match to TRBD1 covers 10 bases. In germline, CDR1 is SGHTS, CDR2 YDEGEE. The CDR3 runs 14 residues. The V segment lost 6 bases and the J segment 4 bases; nucleotides outside the gene matches: 5. CDR3 DNA: TGTGCCAGCAAGACAGGGGGCTCTGCAGATACGCAGTATTTT. Protein: CASKTGGSADTQYF. Combining the CDR3 with reference TRBV5-8 and TRBJ2-3 gives the whole variable domain EAGVTQSPTHLIKTRGQQATLRCSPISGHTSVYWYQQALGLGLQFLLWYDEGEERNRGNFPPRFSGRQFPNYSSELNVNALELEDSALYLCASKTGGSADTQYFGPGTRLTVL.

This clone was counted once. The chain employs TRBV2 and TRBJ1-1; D not resolved. Trimming pared 1 base from V and 3 bases from J, leaving 12 bases between. CDR3 size: 15 residues. Germline V gene data show CDR1 as SNHLY and CDR2 as FYNNEI. CDR3 sequence reads: CASSEDTIVDTEAFF. CDR3 nucleotides: TGTGCCAGCAGTGAAGATACGATAGTTGACACTGAAGCTTTCTTT.

This clone was recorded a few times. V is TRBV2 and J is TRBJ1-2, with D perhaps matching TRBD1 (5 bases). This CDR3 comprises 11 residues. CDR1 is SNHLY, CDR2 FYNNEI, per germline. V lost 4 bases and J 9 bases, leaving 9 bases between the germline ends. The CDR3 DNA reads TGTGCCAGCAGTGTGACAGATAGCTACACCTTC. Translating it yields CASSVTDSYTF. The full variable domain, with the rest looked up from reference TRBV2 and TRBJ1-2, is EPEVTQTPSHQVTQMGQEVILRCVPISNHLYFYWYRQILGQKVEFLVSFYNNEISEKSEIFDDQFSVERPDGSNFTLKIRSTKLEDSAMYFCASSVTDSYTFGSGTRLTVV.

The V gene is TRBV7-9, the J gene TRBJ2-1, with a tentative D call TRBD1 (6 bases). Trimming stripped 5 bases from V and 7 bases from J, with 15 bases between. The CDR3 covers 14 residues. CDR1 is SEHNR and CDR2 is FQNEAQ in the germline V gene (reference sequence). The CDR3 spells CASSQRDTWNEQFF. CDR3 coding DNA: TGTGCCAGCAGCCAACGGGACACTTGGAATGAGCAGTTCTTC.

The chain employs TRBV29-1 and TRBJ2-1, with a possible D match to TRBD1 (5 bases). The V gene lost 3 bases and the J gene lost 0 bases, with 9 bases spanning the gap. The CDR3 has 14 amino acids. The germline gives CDR1 SQVTM, CDR2 ANQGSEA. The CDR3 DNA sequence: TGCAGCGTTGACAGGGAAAACTCCTACAATGAGCAGTTCTTC. Its translation is CSVDRENSYNEQFF.

This chain joins TRBV5-1 and TRBJ2-1; possibly TRBD2 for D (5 bases). The CDR3 has 14 residues. The germline V and J ends were trimmed by 3 bases and 7 bases, with 14 bases remaining between them. Germline-derived CDR1 and CDR2 are SGHRS and YFSETQ. The CDR3 here is CASSSDDYLNEQFF. In nucleotides, the CDR3 is TGCGCCAGCAGCTCGGACGACTACCTTAATGAGCAGTTCTTC. Full variable domain (remainder filled in from reference TRBV5-1 and TRBJ2-1): KAGVTQTPRYLIKTRGQQVTLSCSPISGHRSVSWYQQTPGQGLQFLFEYFSETQRNKGNFPGRFSGRQFSNSRSEMNVSTLELGDSALYLCASSSDDYLNEQFFGPGTRLTVL.

This chain links TRBV5-1 with TRBJ1-1; TRBD1 matches at 9 bases. V gave up 5 bases and J gave up 1 base; unmatched junction bases: 3. The CDR3 sequence is 14 residues long. Germline V gives CDR1 SGHRS, CDR2 YFSETQ. CDR3 sequence (DNA): TGCGCCAGCAGAAAGGGACAGGGGAACACTGAAGCTTTCTTT. It translates to CASRKGQGNTEAFF.

The J gene is TRBJ1-2, the V gene TRBV28; D is unclear. The CDR3 sequence is 16 residues long. V dropped 3 bases and J dropped 8 bases, with 22 bases sitting between them. Germline V gene data show CDR1 as MDHEN and CDR2 as SYDVKM. The CDR3 here is CASSFLVVGSEWGYTF. Here the CDR3 DNA reads TGTGCCAGCAGTTTCCTAGTCGTCGGATCCGAGTGGGGCTACACCTTC.

The V call is TRBV7-6, the J call TRBJ1-4, with 7 bases that match TRBD1. This CDR3 is built from 17 residues. Trimming at V came to 5 bases and at J to 4 bases, leaving 13 bases not matched to a gene. Germline assignment: CDR1 SGHVS and CDR2 FNYEAQ. The CDR3 DNA reads as TGTGCCAGCAGCGCTGACAGGGCCCACCGTTTTAATGAAAAACTGTTTTTT. Translating gives CASSADRAHRFNEKLFF.

The V call is TRBV15, the J call TRBJ2-7; 10 nucleotides agree with TRBD2. The germline CDR1 and CDR2 sequences are LNHNV and YYDKDF (reference sequence). Trimming at V came to 5 bases and at J to 3 bases, leaving 10 bases not matched to a gene. The CDR3 runs to 16 residues. CDR3 in amino acids: CATSGPSGRDIYEQYF. CDR3 DNA sequence: TGTGCCACCAGCGGACCAAGCGGGAGGGATATCTACGAGCAGTACTTC.

CDR3 sequence (DNA): TGTGCCAGAGGACAGGGGACGGGCTACACCTTC. Its protein product is CARGQGTGYTF. The chain couples TRBV6-1 to TRBJ1-2; 9 bases fit TRBD1. Germline CDR1 and CDR2: MNHNS and SASEGT. The CDR3 loop spans 11 amino acids. V shed 9 bases and J 8 bases; nucleotides not matched to a gene: 4.

The chain uses TRBV7-2 and TRBJ1-4; D is perhaps TRBD1 (5 bases). The germline V gene has CDR1 SGHTA and CDR2 FQGNSA. V was trimmed by 3 bases and J by 4 bases, leaving 12 bases between them. The CDR3 spans 15 residues. This chain's CDR3 is CASSFGGGGNEKLFF. DNA for the CDR3: TGTGCCAGCAGCTTTGGCGGGGGGGGTAATGAAAAACTGTTTTTT.

J is TRBJ2-1 and V is TRBV5-1; 12 nucleotides line up with TRBD2. The germline gives CDR1 SGHRS, CDR2 YFSETQ. The CDR3 consists of 15 residues. After removal of 4 bases from V and 8 bases from J, the junction contained 7 bases not matched to a gene. Here the CDR3 DNA reads TGCGCCAGCAGCCACGGACTAGCGGGGAGAGATGAGCAGTTCTTC. Encoded protein: CASSHGLAGRDEQFF.

This sequence joins TRBV7-9 and TRBJ2-5; 8 bases line up with TRBD1. The CDR3 runs 14 residues. From germline, CDR1 is SEHNR and CDR2 FQNEAQ (reference sequence). Trimming took 5 bases from V and 1 from J; bases not matched to a gene: 3. The CDR3 nucleotides read TGTGCCAGCAGCCCCCAGGGGGCCCAAGAGACCCAGTACTTC. This codes for CASSPQGAQETQYF.

The chain has TRBV15 and TRBJ2-2, with 7 bases lining up with TRBD1. Germline V gene sequence: CDR1 LNHNV, CDR2 YYDKDF (reference sequence). CDR3 length: 16 residues. With V trimmed by 2 bases and J by 4 bases, 7 bases remained unmatched. The CDR3 reads CATSRPDRAVTGELFF. The CDR3 DNA sequence: TGTGCCACCAGCAGACCCGACAGGGCGGTCACCGGGGAGCTGTTTTTT.

The chain employs TRBV5-1 and TRBJ1-1; D is unclear. Germline lookup yields CDR1 SGHRS and CDR2 YFSETQ. The CDR3 is made up of 14 amino acids. V lost 4 bases and J 7 bases, leaving 17 bases between the germline ends. The CDR3 spells CASSPPTETLEAFF. DNA of the CDR3: TGCGCCAGCAGCCCCCCTACGGAGACCCTTGAAGCTTTCTTT. Drawing the rest from reference TRBV5-1 and TRBJ1-1, the complete variable domain is KAGVTQTPRYLIKTRGQQVTLSCSPISGHRSVSWYQQTPGQGLQFLFEYFSETQRNKGNFPGRFSGRQFSNSRSEMNVSTLELGDSALYLCASSPPTETLEAFFGQGTRLTVV.

The rearrangement joins TRBV27 to TRBJ2-1; 10 bases agree with TRBD1. This CDR3 comprises 15 residues. With 6 bases clipped from V and 5 bases from J, the junction kept 7 bases outside the gene matches. Per germline, CDR1 MNHEY and CDR2 SMNVEV (reference sequence). The CDR3 is CASRRAGTGDNEQFF. Written as DNA, the CDR3 is TGTGCCAGCAGGCGGGCCGGGACAGGGGACAATGAGCAGTTCTTC.